These 9 T cell receptor beta chains share one sample of origin, sequenced in a study of T cell responses to AZD1222 COVID-19 vaccine. The assay was immunoSEQ multiplex PCR, and TCRdb's table has in-frame clones only and misses some. Of some 120,000 clones listed, about 89% were seen once; the top ten hold 11%. The sample consisted of peripheral blood, taken on day 0 of MenACWY control vaccination. Receptor source: an adult in good health.

The V gene is TRBV27, the J gene TRBJ1-6, with D unresolved. This CDR3 contains 16 residues. V shed 3 bases and J shed 10 bases, with 19 bases lying between them. Germline CDR1 is MNHEY and CDR2 is SMNVEV (reference sequence). This CDR3 reads CASSFGLSGSRSPLHF. In nucleotides, the CDR3 is TGTGCCAGCAGTTTCGGGTTATCGGGGAGCAGGTCACCCCTCCACTTT.

The V and J genes are TRBV27 and TRBJ2-1; the D gene could be TRBD1 or TRBD2 (6 bases each). Trimming removed 6 bases from V and 0 bases from J, with 15 bases in between. The CDR3 loop spans 16 amino acids. Looked up from germline, CDR1 is MNHEY and CDR2 is SMNVEV (reference sequence). CDR3 coding DNA: TGTGCCAGCAGAAGACCCGGGGGCCGCTCCTACAATGAGCAGTTCTTC. Its translation: CASRRPGGRSYNEQFF.

This chain joins TRBV6-5 and TRBJ2-2; 11 bases line up with TRBD1. This CDR3 is built from 16 residues. The J segment lost 4 bases and the V segment lost 0 bases, leaving 1 base of the junction unmatched. Looked up from germline, CDR1 is MNHEY and CDR2 is SVGAGI. The CDR3, as DNA: TGTGCCAGCAGTTACTCGGGACAGGGGGGCACCGGGGAGCTGTTTTTT. Protein: CASSYSGQGGTGELFF.

The chain uses TRBV2 and TRBJ2-3; D not resolved. The CDR3 sequence is 13 residues long. V gave up 8 bases and J gave up 2 bases, with 11 bases separating them. CDR1 and CDR2 (germline): SNHLY, FYNNEI. The chain's CDR3 is CASRYTPTDTQYF. The DNA for the CDR3 is TGTGCCAGCCGATATACTCCCACAGATACGCAGTATTTT.

The chain couples TRBV7-9 to TRBJ2-2, with 10 bases identical to TRBD1. Germline V CDR1 and CDR2: SEHNR, FQNEAQ (reference sequence). CDR3 length: 16 residues. J gave up 4 bases and V 4 bases, and 6 bases lay outside the gene matches. The CDR3 here is CASSSPTGGFTGELFF. The CDR3 DNA reads TGTGCCAGCAGCTCCCCGACAGGGGGCTTCACCGGGGAGCTGTTTTTT.

The CDR3 sequence: CASSLDLLAGVGGELFF. CDR3 in DNA: TGCGCCAGCAGCTTGGATCTACTAGCGGGAGTTGGCGGGGAGCTGTTTTTT. The V gene is TRBV5-1, the J gene TRBJ2-2; 11 positions match TRBD2. The CDR3 runs to 17 residues. The V and J ends lost 0 bases and 7 bases, in that order; junction bases with no gene match: 8. The V gene's germline CDR1 is SGHRS and CDR2 YFSETQ.

This chain connects TRBV6-1 to TRBJ2-2; no clear D. V was trimmed by 2 bases and J by 6 bases, leaving 7 bases between them. Germline CDR1 is MNHNS and CDR2 is SASEGT. The CDR3 extends over 13 amino acids. The CDR3 bases are TGTGCCAGCAGTGAAAGAGAATCCGGGGAGCTGTTTTTT. Encoded protein: CASSERESGELFF.

The genes are TRBV7-2 and TRBJ2-6; D unresolved. V was pared by 5 bases and J by 0 bases, with 14 bases between. Germline values: CDR1 SGHTA, CDR2 FQGNSA. This CDR3 spans 17 amino acids. CDR3 region: CASSPYSASSGANVLTF. DNA for the CDR3: TGTGCCAGCAGCCCGTACTCAGCGAGCTCTGGGGCCAACGTCCTGACTTTC.

The chain uses TRBV7-9 and TRBJ2-5; D ambiguous. The V gene lost 4 bases and the J gene lost 5 bases, with 11 bases spanning the gap. This CDR3 has 13 residues. The germline CDR1 and CDR2 sequences are SEHNR and FQNEAQ (reference sequence). This CDR3 is CASSSIPWETQYF. The CDR3 DNA sequence: TGTGCCAGCAGCTCGATCCCTTGGGAGACCCAGTACTTC. Combining the CDR3 with reference TRBV7-9 and TRBJ2-5 gives the whole variable domain DTGVSQNPRHKITKRGQNVTFRCDPISEHNRLYWYRQTLGQGPEFLTYFQNEAQLEKSRLLSDRFSAERPKGSFSTLEIQRTEQGDSAMYLCASSSIPWETQYFGPGTRLLVL.